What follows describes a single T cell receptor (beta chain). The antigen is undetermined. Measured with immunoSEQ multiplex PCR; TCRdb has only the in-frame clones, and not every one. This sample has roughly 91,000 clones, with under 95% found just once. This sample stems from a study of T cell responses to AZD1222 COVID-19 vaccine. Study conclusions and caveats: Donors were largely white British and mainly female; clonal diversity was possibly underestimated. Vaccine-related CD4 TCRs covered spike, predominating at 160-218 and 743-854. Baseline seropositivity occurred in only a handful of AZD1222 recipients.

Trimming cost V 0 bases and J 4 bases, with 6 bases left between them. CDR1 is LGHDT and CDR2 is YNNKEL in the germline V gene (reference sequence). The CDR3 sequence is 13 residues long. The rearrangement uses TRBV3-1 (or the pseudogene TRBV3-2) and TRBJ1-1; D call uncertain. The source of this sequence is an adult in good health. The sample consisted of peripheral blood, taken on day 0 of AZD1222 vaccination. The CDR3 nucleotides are TGTGCCAGCAGCCAAGATAGGCCCACTGAAGCTTTCTTT. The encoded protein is CASSQDRPTEAFF.